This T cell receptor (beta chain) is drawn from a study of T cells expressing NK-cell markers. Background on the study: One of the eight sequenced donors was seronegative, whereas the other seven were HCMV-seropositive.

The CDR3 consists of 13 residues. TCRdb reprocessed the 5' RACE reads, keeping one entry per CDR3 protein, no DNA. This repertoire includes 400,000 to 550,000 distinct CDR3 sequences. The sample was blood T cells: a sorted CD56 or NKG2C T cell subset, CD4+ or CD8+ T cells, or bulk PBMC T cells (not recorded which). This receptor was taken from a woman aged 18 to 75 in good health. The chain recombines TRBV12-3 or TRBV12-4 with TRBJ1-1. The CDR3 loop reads CASTITLGTEAFF.